The 27 T cell receptor beta chains in this list originate from one sample, sequenced in a study of OX40 agonist ivuxolimab in advanced cancers. The protocol was immunoSEQ multiplex PCR, while the TCRdb copy is restricted to in-frame clones and leaves out a portion. The data show 66,000 or so clones, 85% seen once. The material sequenced was CD4+ or CD8+ T cells sorted from blood, taken in a trial of the OX40 agonist ivuxolimab. These TCRs come from an adult with an advanced solid tumor such as melanoma, head and neck, liver or kidney cancer.

The rearrangement joins TRBV5-4 to TRBJ2-2, with 9 nucleotides matching TRBD1. CDR1 is SGHNT, CDR2 YYREEE, per germline (reference sequence). This CDR3 comprises 16 residues. V lost 0 bases, J lost 2 bases, and 2 bases stayed unmatched. The CDR3 is CASSLGTGVNTGELFF. CDR3 sequence (DNA): TGTGCCAGCAGCTTGGGGACAGGGGTAAACACCGGGGAGCTGTTTTTT.

CDR3 DNA: TGTGCCAGCAGCTTCGACGGACTCTACGAGCAGTACTTC. This encodes CASSFDGLYEQYF. The chain couples TRBV5-5 to TRBJ2-7, with a tentative D call TRBD2 (5 bases). Trimming removed 2 bases at V and 3 bases at J, with 9 bases between. CDR1 SGHKS and CDR2 YYEKEE come from the germline V gene (reference sequence). The CDR3 runs to 13 residues.

The CDR3 is CASSGQTYEQYF. For the CDR3, the DNA is TGCGCCAGCTCGGGACAGACCTACGAGCAGTACTTC. The chain links TRBV5-1 to TRBJ2-7; 7 nucleotides match TRBD1. This CDR3 has 12 amino acids. V lost 7 bases, J lost 2 bases, and 3 bases stayed unmatched. The germline CDR1 and CDR2 sequences are SGHRS and YFSETQ.

The gene calls are TRBV29-1 and TRBJ2-3; D not certain. The CDR3 consists of 12 residues. Germline V gene sequence: CDR1 SQVTM, CDR2 ANQGSEA. V dropped 2 bases and J dropped 0 bases, with 3 bases sitting between them. This chain's CDR3 is CSVEQSTDTQYF. CDR3 bases: TGCAGCGTTGAACAGAGCACAGATACGCAGTATTTT.

This clone is a singleton in its sample. The chain links TRBV7-3 to TRBJ2-7; perhaps TRBD2 as D (6 bases). Trimming pared 3 bases from V and 4 bases from J, leaving 13 bases between. Germline CDR1 SGHTA, CDR2 FQGTGA. The CDR3 has 14 residues. The chain's CDR3 is CASSFRPGRYEQYF. In DNA form, the CDR3 reads TGTGCCAGCAGCTTCAGACCGGGGAGGTACGAGCAGTACTTC.

This clone has only a few counts. The rearrangement uses TRBV7-6 and TRBJ1-5, with no clear D. The CDR3 spans 14 residues. CDR1 is SGHVS and CDR2 is FNYEAQ in the germline V gene. Trimming removed 5 bases at V and 4 bases at J, with 12 bases between. The CDR3 DNA reads TGTGCCAGCAGCCTGGACGGGAGGAATCAGCCCCAGCATTTT. Translation gives CASSLDGRNQPQHF.

V usage is TRBV7-3 and J usage is TRBJ1-1, with a possible D match to TRBD1 (5 bases). Germline loops: CDR1 SGHTA, CDR2 FQGTGA. The CDR3 spans 15 residues. Between the trimmed V and J ends, which lost 2 bases and 0 bases, there was a span of 10 bases. The CDR3 nucleotides read TGTGCCAGCAGCTTATCCTCAGGGATGAACACTGAAGCTTTCTTT. Translation gives CASSLSSGMNTEAFF.

The rearrangement joins TRBV9 to TRBJ2-7, with D perhaps matching TRBD1 (7 bases). CDR3 size: 14 residues. Trimming stripped 3 bases from V and 2 bases from J, with 12 bases between. Germline values: CDR1 SGDLS, CDR2 YYNGEE. CDR3 residues: CASSAGGLTYEQYF. CDR3 in DNA: TGTGCCAGCAGCGCAGGGGGGCTCACCTACGAGCAGTACTTC. Looking up the rest from reference TRBV9 and TRBJ2-7 gives the full variable domain: DSGVTQTPKHLITATGQRVTLRCSPRSGDLSVYWYQQSLDQGLQFLIQYYNGEERAKGNILERFSAQQFPDLHSELNLSSLELGDSALYFCASSAGGLTYEQYFGPGTRLTVT.

The rearrangement joins TRBV28 to TRBJ2-3; D ambiguous. Germline CDR1 is MDHEN and CDR2 is SYDVKM. V dropped 1 base and J dropped 1 base, with 9 bases sitting between them. The CDR3 has 15 amino acids. The CDR3 DNA is TGTGCCAGCAGTTTATCGGCGGCAGGCACAGATACGCAGTATTTT. It is translated as CASSLSAAGTDTQYF.

The rearrangement uses TRBV27 and TRBJ1-6; D is uncertain. Deletions cut 5 bases from V and 3 bases from J, with 8 bases between. From germline, CDR1 is MNHEY and CDR2 SMNVEV (reference sequence). The CDR3 spans 14 residues. This CDR3 reads CASSLTYYNSPLHF. CDR3 DNA sequence: TGTGCCAGCAGTCTCACCTACTATAATTCACCCCTCCACTTT.

The chain has TRBV10-3 and TRBJ1-1; possibly TRBD1 for D (5 bases). Germline-derived CDR1 and CDR2 are ENHRY and SYGVKD. CDR3 length: 15 residues. Trimming shortened V by 0 bases and J by 4 bases, and 12 bases separated the two germline ends. CDR3 DNA: TGTGCCATCAGTGAGTCAGCCAGGGCCTCCACTGAAGCTTTCTTT. Translation gives CAISESARASTEAFF.

The chain carries TRBV7-5 and TRBJ2-2; the listed D gene, TRBD1, was not tested against the DNA. TRBV7-5 is termed a pseudogene. There are 12 residues in the CDR3. The CDR3 region is CVRSFRDRQVFF. CDR3 sequence (DNA): TGTGTCAGAAGCTTCCGGGACAGGCAGGTGTTTTTT.

Only one count was recorded for this clone. The chain joins TRBV5-1 to TRBJ2-5; TRBD1 agrees at 8 bases. This CDR3 is 15 amino acids long. Germline CDR1 SGHRS, CDR2 YFSETQ. V lost 0 bases and J lost 1; bases outside the gene matches: 2. The CDR3 spells CASSLVGQGQETQYF. CDR3 nucleotides: TGCGCCAGCAGCTTGGTAGGACAGGGCCAAGAGACCCAGTACTTC.

The chain combines TRBV5-1 with TRBJ2-1; D possibly corresponds to TRBD2 (6 bases). The ends were cut back, 0 bases at V and 2 bases at J, with 12 bases in the middle. The length of the CDR3 is 16 residues. CDR1 SGHRS and CDR2 YFSETQ come from the germline V gene. Here the CDR3 reads CASSLDVGSAYNEQFF. CDR3 DNA: TGCGCCAGCAGCTTGGATGTCGGGAGCGCCTACAATGAGCAGTTCTTC.

The rearrangement uses TRBV28 and TRBJ1-5, with unresolved D. Trimming shortened V by 6 bases and J by 2 bases, and 17 bases separated the two germline ends. The CDR3 consists of 16 residues. Germline CDR1 MDHEN, CDR2 SYDVKM. CDR3: CASRAASRGGNQPQHF. The CDR3 DNA follows: TGTGCCAGCAGGGCGGCCTCGCGTGGGGGCAATCAGCCCCAGCATTTT.

This clone was recorded only once. The CDR3 spells CASSLVAGTAEQYF. The CDR3, as DNA: TGTGCCAGCAGCTTAGTAGCGGGAACCGCCGAGCAGTACTTC. The chain carries TRBV7-2 and TRBJ2-7, with 8 bases lining up with TRBD2. Germline V lookup: CDR1 SGHTA, CDR2 FQGNSA. This CDR3 spans 14 amino acids. V shed 1 base, J shed 6 bases, and the junction held 5 bases outside the gene matches.

The rearrangement links TRBV18 to TRBJ1-2; perhaps TRBD1 as D (6 bases). Trimming took off 3 bases at V and 3 bases at J, with 17 bases between the two ends. Per the germline V gene, CDR1 is KGHSH and CDR2 is LQKENI. The CDR3 consists of 16 residues. This chain's CDR3 is CASSPPGPRQDYGYTF. The CDR3 nucleotides read TGTGCCAGCTCACCGCCGGGACCGAGACAGGACTATGGCTACACCTTC.

J is TRBJ2-5 and V is TRBV9; perhaps TRBD2 as D (6 bases). Germline CDR1 and CDR2: SGDLS and YYNGEE. The CDR3 runs 13 residues. The germline V and J ends were trimmed by 0 bases and 8 bases, with 11 bases remaining between them. The CDR3 spells CASSVAQEGTQYF. DNA for the CDR3: TGTGCCAGCAGCGTAGCCCAGGAGGGTACCCAGTACTTC. The full variable domain, its missing parts supplied by reference TRBV9 and TRBJ2-5, is DSGVTQTPKHLITATGQRVTLRCSPRSGDLSVYWYQQSLDQGLQFLIQYYNGEERAKGNILERFSAQQFPDLHSELNLSSLELGDSALYFCASSVAQEGTQYFGPGTRLLVL.

The V gene is TRBV7-8, the J gene TRBJ2-1; 7 bases agree with TRBD1. CDR1 is SGHVS and CDR2 is FQNEAQ in the germline V gene. The junction had 8 bases not matched to a gene; V was cut back by 5 bases and J by 10 bases. This CDR3 region has 13 residues. The CDR3 DNA sequence: TGTGCCAGCAGCACCTTTACAGGGGAAGAGCAGTTCTTC. Amino acid sequence: CASSTFTGEEQFF. Based on the CDR3 plus reference TRBV7-8 and TRBJ2-1, the full variable domain is GAGVSQSPRYKVAKRGQDVALRCDPISGHVSLFWYQQALGQGPEFLTYFQNEAQLDKSGLPSDRFFAERPEGSVSTLKIQRTQQEDSAVYLCASSTFTGEEQFFGPGTRLTVL.

This chain connects TRBV27 to TRBJ2-5, with TRBD2 as a possible D gene (6 bases). CDR1 and CDR2 from the germline V gene are MNHEY and SMNVEV (reference sequence). The CDR3 has 13 amino acids. V was pared by 3 bases and J by 7 bases, with 12 bases between. CDR3: CASSFSRDSTQYF. The DNA for the CDR3 is TGTGCCAGCAGTTTTTCCCGGGACTCGACCCAGTACTTC.

The V call is TRBV7-7, the J call TRBJ2-5; 10 nucleotides match TRBD2. The CDR3 length is 16 residues. Germline V lookup: CDR1 SSHAT, CDR2 FNYEAQ (reference sequence). V gave up 4 bases and J gave up 4 bases; unmatched junction bases: 9. The CDR3 coding sequence is TGTGCCAGCAGCTCTTTAGCGGGAGGTCTCGTAGAGACCCAGTACTTC. Protein product: CASSSLAGGLVETQYF.

The rearrangement joins TRBV27 to TRBJ2-7; D is ambiguous. The germline V and J ends were trimmed by 6 bases and 2 bases, with 11 bases remaining between them. This CDR3 is 13 amino acids long. Germline V lookup: CDR1 MNHEY, CDR2 SMNVEV (reference sequence). The CDR3 spells CASSRYKTYEQYF. The CDR3 DNA reads as TGTGCCAGCAGCCGATATAAGACCTACGAGCAGTACTTC.

The CDR3: CASSPDGLNSPLHF. CDR3 nucleotide sequence: TGTGCCAGCAGCCCGGACGGATTAAATTCACCCCTCCACTTT. V is TRBV7-2 and J is TRBJ1-6, with unresolved D. The V gene's germline CDR1 is SGHTA and CDR2 FQGNSA. The length of the CDR3 is 14 residues. The V and J ends lost 5 bases and 7 bases respectively, with 12 bases between them.

J is TRBJ2-1 and V is TRBV19; either TRBD1 or TRBD2 may supply D (5 bases each). The germline CDR1 and CDR2 sequences are LNHDA and SQIVND (reference sequence). There are 15 residues in the CDR3. V lost 4 bases to trimming and J lost 8 bases, with 18 bases between them. The CDR3 loop reads CASSTGEGLGYEQFF. CDR3 DNA: TGTGCCAGTAGTACAGGAGAGGGGCTGGGGTATGAGCAGTTCTTC.

This clone was observed once. The chain combines TRBV2 with TRBJ1-3, with a tentative D call TRBD1 (5 bases). CDR1 and CDR2 from the germline V gene are SNHLY and FYNNEI. V was shortened by 2 bases and J by 4 bases, with 9 bases between the two germline ends. This CDR3 contains 14 residues. The CDR3 protein is CASSERGEGNTIYF. CDR3 nucleotides: TGTGCCAGCAGTGAACGAGGGGAAGGAAACACCATATATTTT.

This clone was observed a single time. The gene calls are TRBV5-8 and TRBJ2-2; D remains ambiguous. V was clipped by 2 bases and J by 2 bases, with 13 bases between them. The CDR3 consists of 16 residues. Per the germline V gene, CDR1 is SGHTS and CDR2 is YDEGEE. For the CDR3, the DNA is TGTGCCAGCAGCTTAAGTGGACGGAGAAACACCGGGGAGCTGTTTTTT. Translating gives CASSLSGRRNTGELFF.

The gene calls are TRBV25-1 and TRBJ2-5; TRBD2 agrees at 7 bases. This CDR3 comprises 14 residues. The J segment lost 0 bases and the V segment lost 6 bases, leaving 4 bases of the junction unmatched. Germline V gene sequence: CDR1 MGHDK, CDR2 SYGVNS. The CDR3 sequence is CASRGREYQETQYF. The DNA of the CDR3 is TGTGCCAGCAGGGGGAGGGAGTACCAAGAGACCCAGTACTTC.